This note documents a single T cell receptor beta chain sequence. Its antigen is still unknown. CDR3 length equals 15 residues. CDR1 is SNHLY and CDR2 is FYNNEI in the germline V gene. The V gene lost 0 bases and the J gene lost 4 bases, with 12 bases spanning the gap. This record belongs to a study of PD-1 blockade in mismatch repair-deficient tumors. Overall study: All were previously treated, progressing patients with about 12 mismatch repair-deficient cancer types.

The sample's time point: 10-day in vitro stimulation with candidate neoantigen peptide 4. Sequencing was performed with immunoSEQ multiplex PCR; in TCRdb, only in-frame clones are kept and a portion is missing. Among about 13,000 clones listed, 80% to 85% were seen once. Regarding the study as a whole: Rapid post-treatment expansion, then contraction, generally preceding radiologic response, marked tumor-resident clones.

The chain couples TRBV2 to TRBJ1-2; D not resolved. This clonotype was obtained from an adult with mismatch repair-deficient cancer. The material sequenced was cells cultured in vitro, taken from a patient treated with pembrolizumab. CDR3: CASSEAVGPVYGYTF. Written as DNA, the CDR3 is TGTGCCAGCAGTGAAGCGGTAGGCCCCGTCTATGGCTACACCTTC.